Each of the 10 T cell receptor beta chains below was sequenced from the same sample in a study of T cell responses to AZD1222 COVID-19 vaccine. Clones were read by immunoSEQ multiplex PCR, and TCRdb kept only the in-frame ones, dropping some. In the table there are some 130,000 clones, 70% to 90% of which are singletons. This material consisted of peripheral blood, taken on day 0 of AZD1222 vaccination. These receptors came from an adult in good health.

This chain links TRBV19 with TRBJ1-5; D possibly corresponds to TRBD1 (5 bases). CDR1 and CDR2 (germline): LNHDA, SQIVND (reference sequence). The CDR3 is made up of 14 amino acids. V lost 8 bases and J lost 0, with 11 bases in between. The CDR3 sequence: CASRGAGSNQPQHF. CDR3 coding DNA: TGTGCCAGTCGCGGGGCAGGTAGCAATCAGCCCCAGCATTTT.

The CDR3 DNA reads as TGTGCCAGCAGTCTTACGGGGGACTATGGCTACACCTTC. Its protein product is CASSLTGDYGYTF. V gene TRBV6-5 combines with J gene TRBJ1-2; D might be TRBD1 (5 bases). V was clipped by 5 bases and J by 3 bases, with 10 bases between them. CDR3 size: 13 residues. The germline V gene has CDR1 MNHEY and CDR2 SVGAGI.

CDR3: CASSFGAAYGYTF. As DNA, the CDR3 is TGTGCCAGTAGTTTCGGGGCGGCCTATGGCTACACCTTC. The chain recombines TRBV19 with TRBJ1-2, with TRBD1 as a possible D gene (5 bases). The CDR3 extends over 13 amino acids. V lost 5 bases and J lost 4, with 11 bases in between. The germline CDR1 and CDR2 sequences are LNHDA and SQIVND (reference sequence).

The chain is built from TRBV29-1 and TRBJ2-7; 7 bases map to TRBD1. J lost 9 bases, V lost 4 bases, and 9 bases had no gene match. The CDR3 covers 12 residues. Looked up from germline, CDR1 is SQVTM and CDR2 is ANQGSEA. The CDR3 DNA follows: TGCAGCGTTGGGGAGAGGGGGCTTGGGCAGTACTTC. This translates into CSVGERGLGQYF.

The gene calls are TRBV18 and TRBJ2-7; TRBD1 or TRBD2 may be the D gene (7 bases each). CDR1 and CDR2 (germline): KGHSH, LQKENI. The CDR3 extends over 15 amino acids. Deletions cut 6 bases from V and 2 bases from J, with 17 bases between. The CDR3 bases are TGTGCCAGCTCCCAGGGGGGGGCCGGAACCTACGAGCAGTACTTC. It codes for CASSQGGAGTYEQYF.

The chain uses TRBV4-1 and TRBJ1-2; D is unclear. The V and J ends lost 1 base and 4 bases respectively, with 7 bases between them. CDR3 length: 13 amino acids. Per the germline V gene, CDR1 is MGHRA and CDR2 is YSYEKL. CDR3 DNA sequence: TGCGCCAGCAGCCAAGCCAAGGTCTATGGCTACACCTTC. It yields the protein CASSQAKVYGYTF.

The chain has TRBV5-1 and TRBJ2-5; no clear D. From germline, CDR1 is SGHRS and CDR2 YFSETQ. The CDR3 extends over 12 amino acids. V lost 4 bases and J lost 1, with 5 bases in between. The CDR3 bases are TGCGCCAGCAGCACCTCCCAAGAGACCCAGTACTTC. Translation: CASSTSQETQYF.

CDR3 residues: CAWAVTLGNTIYF. DNA of the CDR3: TGTGCCTGGGCAGTCACCCTTGGAAACACCATATATTTT. This sequence joins TRBV30 and TRBJ1-3; D is unresolved. This CDR3 contains 13 residues. V dropped 5 bases and J dropped 3 bases, with 11 bases sitting between them. Germline V lookup: CDR1 GTSNPN, CDR2 SVGIG (reference sequence).

CDR3 nucleotide sequence: TGTGCCAGCAGCTTACTGACAGGGGGCGCTTCCGGCTACACCTTC. Translated: CASSLLTGGASGYTF. The chain has TRBV11-1 and TRBJ1-2; 10 bases match TRBD1. The germline V gene has CDR1 SGHAT and CDR2 FQDESV (reference sequence). V dropped 2 bases and J dropped 8; count of bases not matched to a gene: 8. The CDR3 is made up of 15 amino acids. The full variable domain, in which reference TRBV11-1 and TRBJ1-2 provide the parts outside the CDR3, is EAEVAQSPRYKITEKSQAVAFWCDPISGHATLYWYRQILGQGPELLVQFQDESVVDDSQLPKDRFSAERLKGVDSTLKIQPAELGDSAMYLCASSLLTGGASGYTFGSGTRLTVV.

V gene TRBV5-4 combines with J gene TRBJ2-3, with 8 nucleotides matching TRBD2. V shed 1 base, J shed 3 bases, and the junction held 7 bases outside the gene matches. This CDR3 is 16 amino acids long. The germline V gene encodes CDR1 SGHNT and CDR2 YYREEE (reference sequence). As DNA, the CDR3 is TGTGCCAGCAGCTTGTTGGTAGCGGGGAGGACAGATACGCAGTATTTT. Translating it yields CASSLLVAGRTDTQYF.